This record covers a single T cell receptor (beta chain). The data derive from a study of blood T cell repertoires in COVID-19. Study as a whole: There were acute and convalescent COVID-19 samples, and they came from the United States, Italy and Spain. Sources were T cells, B-cell-depleted T cells, or PBMCs; the material itself was cDNA or gDNA.

The CDR3 has 14 residues. The V segment lost 4 bases and the J segment 5 bases; nucleotides outside the gene matches: 6. From germline, CDR1 is MGHDK and CDR2 SYGVNS. In the study's own analysis: Amplifying reference gene primers gave estimates of nucleated cell counts. Profiling relied on immunoSEQ multiplex PCR, and the TCRdb table lists in-frame clones only, not all of them. For V, J and clone size, that table is used; D and trimming come from the DNA. Of approximately 300,000 clones listed, 89% were seen once; the top ten hold roughly 6.7%. Material: peripheral blood. This TCR came from a man between 18 and 29 years old who had recovered from COVID-19. J is TRBJ2-7 and V is TRBV25-1; 9 bases map to TRBD2. CDR3 protein: CASSAAGGNNEQYF. CDR3 nucleotide sequence: TGTGCCAGCAGTGCGGCGGGAGGGAATAACGAGCAGTACTTC.